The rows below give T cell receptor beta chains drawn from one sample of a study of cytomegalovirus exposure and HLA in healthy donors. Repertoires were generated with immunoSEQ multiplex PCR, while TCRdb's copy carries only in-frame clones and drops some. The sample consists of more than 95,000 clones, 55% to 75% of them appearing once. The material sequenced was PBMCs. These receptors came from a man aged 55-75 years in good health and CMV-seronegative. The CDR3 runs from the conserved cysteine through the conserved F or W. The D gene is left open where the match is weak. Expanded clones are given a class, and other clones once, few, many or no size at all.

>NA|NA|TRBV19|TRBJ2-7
CASSPPGDRAYEQYF
TGTGCCAGTAGTCCCCCAGGGGACCGAGCCTACGAGCAGTACTTC
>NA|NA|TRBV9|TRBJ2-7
CASSVEEGYEQYF
TGTGCCAGCAGCGTAGAGGAGGGATACGAGCAGTACTTC
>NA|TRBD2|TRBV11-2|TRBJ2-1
CASSLGNTSGTYNEQFF
TGTGCCAGCAGCTTAGGAAATACTAGCGGGACCTACAATGAGCAGTTCTTC
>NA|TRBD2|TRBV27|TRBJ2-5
CASSPLAGVETQYF
TGTGCCAGCAGTCCACTAGCGGGAGTAGAGACCCAGTACTTC
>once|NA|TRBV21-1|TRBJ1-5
CASSSTDRGSLGQPQHF
TGTGCCAGCAGCTCAACGGACAGGGGGAGCCTCGGACAGCCCCAGCATTTT
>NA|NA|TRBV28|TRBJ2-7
CASSPPSGDEQYF
TGTGCCAGCAGCCCTCCTTCTGGAGACGAGCAGTACTTC
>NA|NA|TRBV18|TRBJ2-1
CASSLSQGGDEQFF
TGTGCCAGCTCACTTTCACAAGGGGGAGATGAGCAGTTCTTC
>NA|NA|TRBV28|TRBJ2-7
CASSLYSYEQYF
TGTGCCAGCAGTTTGTACAGCTACGAGCAGTACTTC
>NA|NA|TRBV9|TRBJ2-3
CASSEGHTDTQYF
TGTGCCAGCAGCGAGGGACACACAGATACGCAGTATTTT
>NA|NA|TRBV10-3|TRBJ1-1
CAISESVGQATEAFF
TGTGCCATCAGTGAAAGTGTGGGACAAGCCACTGAAGCTTTCTTT
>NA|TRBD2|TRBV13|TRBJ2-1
CASSPQGAGAYNEQFF
TGTGCCAGCAGCCCCCAGGGAGCGGGGGCCTACAATGAGCAGTTCTTC
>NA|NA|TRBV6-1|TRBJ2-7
CATKGGGTYEQYF
TGTGCCACAAAGGGAGGTGGGACCTACGAGCAGTACTTC
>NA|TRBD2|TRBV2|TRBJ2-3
CASRRSGSLDTQYF
TGTGCCAGCAGGAGGAGCGGGAGTTTAGATACGCAGTATTTT
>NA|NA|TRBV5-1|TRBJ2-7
CASYLPLPSKGQISYEQYF
TGCGCCAGCTATCTGCCCCTGCCCTCAAAAGGACAGATCTCCTACGAGCAGTACTTC
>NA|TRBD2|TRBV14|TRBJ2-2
CASSQGGGAGERGELFF
TGTGCCAGCAGCCAAGGAGGAGGAGCGGGAGAGAGAGGGGAGCTGTTTTTT
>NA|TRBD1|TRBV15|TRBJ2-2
CATSRASGTENTGELFF
TGTGCCACCAGCAGAGCCTCCGGGACAGAAAACACCGGGGAGCTGTTTTTT
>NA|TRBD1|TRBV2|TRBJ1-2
CASSEAGQEGGYTF
TGTGCCAGCAGTGAAGCTGGACAGGAAGGGGGCTACACCTTC
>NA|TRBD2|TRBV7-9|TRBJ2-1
CASIPTGGGRYNEQFF
TGTGCCAGCATCCCCACCGGGGGGGGGCGGTACAATGAGCAGTTCTTC
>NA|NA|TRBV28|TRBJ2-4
CASRGVLAKNIQYF
TGTGCCAGCAGAGGAGTTCTAGCCAAAAACATTCAGTACTTC
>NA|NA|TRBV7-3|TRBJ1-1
CASSSAGEGAEAFF
TGTGCCAGCAGCTCGGCGGGCGAAGGCGCTGAAGCTTTCTTT
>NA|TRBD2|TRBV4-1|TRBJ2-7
CASSQRLGGGASYEQYF
TGCGCCAGCAGCCAAAGACTCGGCGGGGGGGCCTCGTACGAGCAGTACTTC
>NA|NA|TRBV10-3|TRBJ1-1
CAISGRDNMNTEAFF
TGTGCCATCAGTGGAAGGGACAACATGAACACTGAAGCTTTCTTT
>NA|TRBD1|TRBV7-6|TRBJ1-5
CASSPRTGGGQPQHF
TGTGCCAGCAGCCCCAGGACAGGGGGCGGTCAGCCCCAGCATTTT
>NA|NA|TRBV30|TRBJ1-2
CARSGGVDGGYTF
TGTGCCCGGTCGGGCGGGGTCGATGGTGGCTACACCTTC
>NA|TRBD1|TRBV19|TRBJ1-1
CASSSQGGYTEAFF
TGTGCCAGTAGTTCCCAGGGGGGATACACTGAAGCTTTCTTT
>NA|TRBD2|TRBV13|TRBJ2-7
CASSDGLAETYEQYF
TGTGCCAGCAGCGACGGACTAGCGGAGACCTACGAGCAGTACTTC
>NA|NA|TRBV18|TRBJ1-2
CASSPEQGHGYTF
TGTGCCAGCTCACCCGAGCAGGGGCACGGCTACACCTTC